This T cell receptor (beta chain) emerged from a study of blood T cell repertoires in COVID-19. The method was immunoSEQ multiplex PCR; TCRdb's version includes in-frame clones alone and lacks a portion of them. The sample records approximately 140,000 clones, 84% being singletons. The study assigned cohorts using participant-reported clinical history. The sequence was obtained from a woman in her fifties or sixties who had been exposed to COVID-19. Sequencing used PBMCs or T cells enriched from blood (not recorded which).

CDR3 in DNA: TGTGCCAGCAGCCCGACAGGACAGTTAGAAGCTTTCTTT. Its translation is CASSPTGQLEAFF. This chain links TRBV9 with TRBJ1-1, with D possibly TRBD1 on 6 matching bases. CDR1 SGDLS and CDR2 YYNGEE come from the germline V gene. V shed 4 bases and J shed 8 bases, with 15 bases lying between them. CDR3 length equals 13 residues.